One and the same sample provided the 7 T cell receptor beta chains below, sequenced in a study of blood T cell repertoires in COVID-19. Method: immunoSEQ multiplex PCR; TCRdb's copy keeps in-frame clones and lacks some. Here the sample spans about 85,000 clones, more than 70% being singletons. The sample consisted of peripheral blood. These receptors were taken from a man aged 45 to 65 with acute or convalescent COVID-19.

V and J are TRBV2 and TRBJ2-7, with TRBD2 matching 11 bases. The germline V gene has CDR1 SNHLY and CDR2 FYNNEI. The CDR3 has 14 residues. Trimming at V came to 11 bases and at J to 0 bases, leaving 6 bases not matched to a gene. The CDR3 sequence: CAYGTSGNSYEQYF. The CDR3, as DNA: TGTGCCTATGGGACTAGCGGAAACTCCTACGAGCAGTACTTC. Complete variable domain (other parts from reference TRBV2 and TRBJ2-7): EPEVTQTPSHQVTQMGQEVILRCVPISNHLYFYWYRQILGQKVEFLVSFYNNEISEKSEIFDDQFSVERPDGSNFTLKIRSTKLEDSAMYFCAYGTSGNSYEQYFGPGTRLTVT.

This sequence joins TRBV5-5 and TRBJ1-6; D is possibly TRBD1 (6 bases). The CDR3 is 16 residues long. V was pared by 4 bases and J by 3 bases, with 14 bases between. Germline CDR1 reads SGHKS; CDR2 reads YYEKEE (reference sequence). CDR3 sequence: CASSLRQAGYNSPLHF. The CDR3 DNA reads as TGTGCCAGCAGCCTTAGACAGGCCGGCTATAATTCACCCCTCCACTTT.

For the CDR3, the DNA is TGTGCCAGCAGACCTTTGACACTTAACACTGAAGCTTTCTTT. Translating gives CASRPLTLNTEAFF. This sequence joins TRBV6-2 or TRBV6-3 and TRBJ1-1; D remains ambiguous. The germline CDR1 and CDR2 sequences are MNHEY and SVGEGT. The CDR3 sequence is 14 residues long. Between the trimmed V and J ends, which lost 6 bases and 2 bases, there was a span of 13 bases.

V and J are TRBV10-3 and TRBJ1-2; no clear D. CDR3 size: 12 residues. Looked up from germline, CDR1 is ENHRY and CDR2 is SYGVKD. Trimming left V 8 bases short and J 2 bases short, with 9 bases between. CDR3 loop: CAIRTPNYGYTF. The DNA for the CDR3 is TGTGCCATCCGAACACCAAACTATGGCTACACCTTC.

The chain couples TRBV3-1 (or the pseudogene TRBV3-2) to TRBJ2-7; 7 bases line up with TRBD1. The V segment lost 5 bases and the J segment 6 bases; nucleotides outside the gene matches: 7. Germline CDR1 is LGHDT and CDR2 is YNNKEL (reference sequence). The length of the CDR3 is 13 residues. CDR3 in amino acids: CASSFQGECEQYV. The CDR3 DNA reads TGTGCCAGCAGCTTTCAGGGGGAGTGCGAGCAGTACGTC.

The V gene is TRBV21-1, the J gene TRBJ2-2; the table's D gene call, TRBD1, was not cross checked with the DNA. TRBV21-1 is designated a pseudogene. The length of the CDR3 is 15 residues. CDR3: CASSSRGGGTGELFF. The DNA of the CDR3 is TGTGCCAGCAGCTCCAGAGGGGGTGGGACCGGGGAGCTGTTTTTT.

The chain employs TRBV6-5 and TRBJ1-5, with 9 bases lining up with TRBD1. The junction had 6 bases not matched to a gene; V was cut back by 6 bases and J by 6 bases. The CDR3 runs to 14 residues. The V gene's germline CDR1 is MNHEY and CDR2 SVGAGI. CDR3 DNA: TGTGCCAGCAGGGGGACAGGGAAGGGTCAGCCCCAGCATTTT. It encodes CASRGTGKGQPQHF.